This TCR beta chain came from a study of T cells in Graves' hyperthyroidism and ophthalmopathy (dated by TCRdb to about 2019). Background for the entire study: TCR V-J signatures able to tell the groups apart were searched for in a discovery cohort of more than 90 patients, of whom 40 to 45 had Graves' ophthalmopathy and 55 to 60 had stable Graves' hyperthyroidism. The paper reports TCR Vbeta CDR3 sequencing of roughly 140 peripheral blood samples: under 45 ophthalmopathy, some 80 hyperthyroidism and around 17 progressor patients. An independent validation cohort of around 19 hyperthyroidism patients and about 15 patients who later progressed to ophthalmopathy tested prospective prediction of ophthalmopathy. After sampling, hyperthyroidism patients received methimazole starting at 30 mg daily, and ophthalmopathy patients received high-dose intravenous methylprednisolone. For training and testing, the 80 to 100 patients in the discovery cohort were randomly divided in a 7:3 ratio. The study also compared thyroid tissue and blood T-cell repertoires from about six Graves' hyperthyroidism patients.

TCR beta CDR3 regions were amplified from RNA transcripts. The TCR CDR3 was subjected to a first round of RT-PCR using the HTBI primer set and the Qiagen OneStep RT-PCR kit. Libraries were constructed in a second round of multiplex PCR, after which size selection and purification were carried out. Paired-end sequencing of the libraries was performed with 100 bp reads on an Illumina HiSeq2000. On the study's bioinformatics: SOAPnuke was used to process the raw data, removing reads that contained adapters or uncalled bases, had a mean Phred below 15, or lacked an exact match to the constant primer or identifier. COPE v1.2.5 was used to merge the high-quality paired reads, and each unique nucleotide sequence was defined as a clonotype. Clonotypes were aligned to IMGT TRBV, TRBD and TRBJ reference segments using MiTCR v1.1. Analysis was restricted to V-J combinations with a frequency above 0.0001, which covered about 99% of repertoires. A TCS score was defined as the ratio of F50 (clonal expansion) to E x V (chaos), with BLOSUM62-based TCRdist applied between CDR3 peptides within each V-J. Welch's t-statistics and random forest reduced 500 to 650 V-J features to 13, which were used in a naive Bayes classifier (R e1071). TCRdb's own reprocessing of the public reads used fastp at Q25 and MiXCR and kept productive beta chains. Entries are consolidated by CDR3 protein sequence, retaining the most common genes and DNA. None of the V and J calls come from the authors' own analysis; TCRdb made them. The table for this sample lists some 510,000 distinct CDR3 sequences; 46% of them were counted only once. About 7.8% of the sample lies in the top ten.

The CDR3 measures 16 amino acids from cysteine to phenylalanine. Only the CDR3 DNA is retained, 48 bases long and in frame from the first base. Trimming removed 10 bases from V and 3 bases from J; the gene matches leave 18 bases unexplained. The germline V gene yields ENHRY for CDR1 and SYGVKD for CDR2. Graves' hyperthyroidism was defined as stable when no progression to ophthalmopathy occurred over 18 months of follow-up. Hyperthyroidism patients were aged 18 to 65 years and newly diagnosed, with disease duration of less than 2 months. Exclusion was applied to patients with uncontrolled infections, other autoimmune diseases, pregnancy or lactation. Clinical symptoms, serum thyroxine and TRAb, thyroid ultrasound, and orbital computed tomography formed the basis for the diagnoses. Total RNA was extracted with Trizol reagent, and quality was checked on an Agilent 2100 Bioanalyzer. General findings and caveats noted by the study authors: Sample size was not statistically predetermined, and investigators were not blinded to group allocation. Most expanded thyroid clonotypes (frequency above 0.001) were also detected in blood, suggesting blood repertoires may reflect thyroid immune responses. Ophthalmopathy was separated from stable hyperthyroidism by a 13 V-J signature model, with approximately 89% sensitivity and roughly 84% specificity obtained in cross-validation and 80%/75% obtained in testing. In validation, the model predicted progression to ophthalmopathy a median of about 6.8 months before onset, with about 64% sensitivity and 72.22% specificity.

On this clonotype: The target of this receptor is not known. No qualities accompany the bases; no much larger clone lies one base away.

The source is a woman between 18 and 29 years old with Graves' hyperthyroidism. Donor details come from another sample of the same person, matched by shared clones. The sequenced sample consisted of peripheral blood or thyroid tissue (not recorded which). The rearrangement combines TRBV10-3 with TRBJ2-7, with 7 central nucleotides matching TRBD2. The DNA is as follows: TGTGCCAGCAGCGGAGGGGAACTAGCGAAACTCTACGAGCAGTACTTC. Its amino acids are CASSGGELAKLYEQYF.